This TCR beta chain was recorded in a study of shared clonotypes between healthy human individuals. Study findings and constraints: Sorted-subset sequencing, rarefaction showed, was incomplete despite large depth. Blood alone was sampled, and tissue repertoires likely differ.

Every contributor of samples was a Caucasian grown-up residing in Nashville, Tennessee. V gave up 10 bases and J gave up 2 bases; unmatched junction bases: 12. The germline V gene has CDR1 LNHDA and CDR2 SQIVND (reference sequence). The CDR3 spans 16 residues. Concerning this clone: Its specificity is not known.

The assay was immunoSEQ multiplex PCR, and TCRdb's table has in-frame clones only and misses some. The sample comprises approximately 2.5 million clones, 80% to 95% of which are singletons, and about 0.39% rests with the top ten. The receptor comes from a young man in good health. Some clones in this sample may be carry-over from other donors' samples. The sequenced material came from naive CD4+ T cells from PBMCs. Subset defined: CD45RA+ positively selected. The rearrangement uses TRBV19 and TRBJ2-7, with 12 bases lining up with TRBD2. CDR3 protein: CATQHLAGGPPYEQYF. CDR3 DNA sequence: TGTGCCACCCAACACCTAGCGGGAGGGCCCCCCTACGAGCAGTACTTC.